The TCR beta chain under discussion was sequenced for a study of blood T cell repertoires in COVID-19. Overall study: The origin of the acute and convalescent COVID-19 samples was the United States, Italy and Spain. The cDNA or gDNA used as material had been derived from T cells, B-cell-depleted T cells, or PBMCs.

Libraries were prepared by immunoSEQ multiplex PCR; TCRdb keeps only in-frame clonotypes and omits some of them. The repertoire includes about 280,000 clones, around 90% of them detected once, and roughly 9% sits in the top ten. The CDR3 is 15 residues long. Germline CDR1 and CDR2: MNHEY and SMNVEV (reference sequence). J was trimmed by 2 bases and V by 4 bases; bases with no gene match: 5. The sample comprised peripheral blood. This sequence originates from a young man with active or convalescent COVID-19. V usage is TRBV27 and J usage is TRBJ2-1, with 7 positions matching TRBD1. CDR3 loop: CASSSYRGTYNEQFF. As DNA, the CDR3 is TGTGCCAGCAGTTCCTACAGGGGCACCTACAATGAGCAGTTCTTC.